This passage covers 32 T cell receptor beta chains from one sample sequenced in a study of blood T cell repertoires in COVID-19. TCRdb keeps only in-frame clones here, not all; method: immunoSEQ multiplex PCR. The sample lists about 260,000 clones, around nine tenths occurring once. Sequencing was carried out using peripheral blood. The receptors originated from a woman in her sixties or seventies with COVID-19, enrolled during active disease.

The chain carries TRBV2 and TRBJ2-2; D is ambiguous. The V end was cut by 4 bases, the J end by 2 bases, with 8 bases between. From germline, CDR1 is SNHLY and CDR2 FYNNEI. The CDR3 extends over 14 amino acids. CDR3 nucleotide sequence: TGTGCCAGCAGTGGGGCGAGAAACACCGGGGAGCTGTTTTTT. It encodes CASSGARNTGELFF.

This chain uses TRBV5-1 with TRBJ2-1; the D is unclear. The CDR3 is made up of 18 amino acids. V lost 0 bases to trimming and J lost 2 bases, with 18 bases between them. CDR1 is SGHRS, CDR2 YFSETQ, per germline. The CDR3 region has the DNA TGCGCCAGCAGCTTGGGAAAATTAACCTACTTACCCTACAATGAGCAGTTCTTC. The encoded protein is CASSLGKLTYLPYNEQFF.

V and J are TRBV28 and TRBJ2-7; 10 bases match TRBD2. The J segment lost 2 bases and the V segment lost 7 bases, leaving 5 bases of the junction unmatched. Germline V CDR1 and CDR2: MDHEN, SYDVKM. There are 14 residues in the CDR3. DNA for the CDR3: TGTGCCAGCATCGAAGCGGGAGGGACCTACGAGCAGTACTTC. Translation: CASIEAGGTYEQYF.

The gene calls are TRBV5-4 and TRBJ2-7, with 7 nucleotides matching TRBD2. CDR1 SGHNT and CDR2 YYREEE come from the germline V gene (reference sequence). V shed 4 bases and J 3 bases; nucleotides not matched to a gene: 13. The CDR3 runs to 16 residues. The CDR3 DNA is TGTGCCAGCAGCGAGGAAGGGCGCGGGAGTCTCTACGAGCAGTACTTC. Its translation is CASSEEGRGSLYEQYF.

This chain links TRBV27 with TRBJ1-2, with 10 bases lining up with TRBD1. The germline V gene encodes CDR1 MNHEY and CDR2 SMNVEV (reference sequence). This CDR3 has 15 amino acids. Losses at the gene ends were 4 bases for V and 5 bases for J; bases not matched to a gene: 7. CDR3 in amino acids: CASSSGTGELYGYTF. DNA of the CDR3: TGTGCCAGCAGTTCAGGGACAGGGGAATTATATGGCTACACCTTC.

This clone has only one observation. This chain uses TRBV27 with TRBJ1-5, with 12 positions matching TRBD1. CDR1 and CDR2 from the germline V gene are MNHEY and SMNVEV (reference sequence). The CDR3 contains 20 residues. Trimming removed 2 bases from V and 4 bases from J; junction bases left unmatched: 15. CDR3 region: CASSLEAPGQGAVRNQPQHF. The CDR3 region has the DNA TGTGCCAGCAGTTTAGAGGCTCCGGGACAGGGGGCAGTTCGGAATCAGCCCCAGCATTTT.

The chain employs TRBV7-2 and TRBJ1-2; D not resolved. The germline gives CDR1 SGHTA, CDR2 FQGNSA. Trimming shortened V by 1 base and J by 2 bases, and 8 bases separated the two germline ends. The CDR3 loop spans 14 amino acids. This CDR3 reads CASSLVQRNYGYTF. The CDR3 DNA is TGTGCCAGCAGCTTAGTTCAGCGAAACTATGGCTACACCTTC.

J is TRBJ2-7 and V is TRBV5-1, with 12 bases lining up with TRBD1. The trim removed 4 bases at V and 1 base at J, leaving 6 bases unmatched. Germline V lookup: CDR1 SGHRS, CDR2 YFSETQ. CDR3 length: 16 residues. The CDR3 DNA sequence: TGCGCCAGCAGCCCGGGACAGGGGGCTAGGTCCTACGAGCAGTACTTC. This gives the protein CASSPGQGARSYEQYF.

This clone was seen a few times. V gene TRBV11-2 combines with J gene TRBJ1-4, with 8 bases matching TRBD1. The CDR3 covers 15 residues. Losses at the gene ends were 5 bases for V and 0 bases for J; bases not matched to a gene: 2. Germline-derived CDR1 and CDR2 are SGHAT and FQNNGV. Written as DNA, the CDR3 is TGTGCCAGCAGCATGACAGGGGCAACTAATGAAAAACTGTTTTTT. Amino acid sequence: CASSMTGATNEKLFF.

The chain has TRBV19 and TRBJ1-6, with 7 bases that match TRBD1. CDR3 length: 13 residues. Germline assignment: CDR1 LNHDA and CDR2 SQIVND (reference sequence). V lost 4 bases to trimming and J lost 7 bases; unmatched junction nucleotides: 1. CDR3 protein: CASSTTGNSPLHF. The CDR3 region has the DNA TGTGCCAGTAGTACGACAGGGAATTCACCCCTCCACTTT.

The chain joins TRBV28 to TRBJ1-6; 9 positions match TRBD1. In germline, CDR1 is MDHEN, CDR2 SYDVKM. This CDR3 comprises 15 residues. V shed 4 bases and J 8 bases; nucleotides not matched to a gene: 6. The DNA for the CDR3 is TGTGCCAGCAGTTCACAGGGGGCGGTACATTCACCCCTCCACTTT. Protein product: CASSSQGAVHSPLHF. Full variable domain (remainder filled in from reference TRBV28 and TRBJ1-6): DVKVTQSSRYLVKRTGEKVFLECVQDMDHENMFWYRQDPGLGLRLIYFSYDVKMKEKGDIPEGYSVSREKKERFSLILESASTNQTSMYLCASSSQGAVHSPLHFGNGTRLTVT.

The rearrangement uses TRBV2 and TRBJ2-1, with a weak D call TRBD2 (5 bases). Per germline, CDR1 SNHLY and CDR2 FYNNEI. V gave up 8 bases and J gave up 4 bases, with 18 bases separating them. The CDR3 consists of 15 residues. The CDR3 region has the DNA TGTGCCAGCCTGGGTGTCTCCACGGGGTACAATGAGCAGTTCTTC. Encoded protein: CASLGVSTGYNEQFF.

The chain uses TRBV3-1 (or the pseudogene TRBV3-2) and TRBJ1-2, with D maybe TRBD1 (5 bases). The CDR3 extends over 14 amino acids. Germline-derived CDR1 and CDR2 are LGHDT and YNNKEL (reference sequence). V was shortened by 2 bases and J by 2 bases, with 9 bases between the two germline ends. Here the CDR3 reads CASSQRGRNYGYTF. The CDR3 DNA is TGTGCCAGCAGCCAAAGGGGCAGGAACTATGGCTACACCTTC.

This clone appeared a few times. The rearrangement links TRBV7-9 to TRBJ1-2; 9 nucleotides align to TRBD1. Germline V CDR1 and CDR2: SEHNR, FQNEAQ (reference sequence). This CDR3 comprises 12 residues. The trim removed 5 bases at V and 12 bases at J, leaving 7 bases unmatched. CDR3 sequence reads: CASSIKQGANTF. The DNA of the CDR3 is TGTGCCAGCAGCATAAAACAGGGGGCGAACACCTTC. Looking up the rest from reference TRBV7-9 and TRBJ1-2 gives the full variable domain: DTGVSQNPRHKITKRGQNVTFRCDPISEHNRLYWYRQTLGQGPEFLTYFQNEAQLEKSRLLSDRFSAERPKGSFSTLEIQRTEQGDSAMYLCASSIKQGANTFGSGTRLTVV.

Here the CDR3 reads CASLKGGIWSSGISYEQYF. CDR3 DNA: TGTGCCAGCCTCAAAGGGGGGATCTGGTCTAGCGGGATTTCCTACGAGCAGTACTTC. The chain recombines TRBV21-1 with TRBJ2-7; the table gives TRBD2 as D, unverified against the DNA. TRBV21-1 is noted as a pseudogene. This CDR3 contains 19 residues.

The rearrangement links TRBV7-3 to TRBJ2-1, with 10 bases fitting TRBD2. CDR1 is SGHTA, CDR2 FQGTGA, per germline. V dropped 5 bases and J dropped 3; count of bases not matched to a gene: 4. CDR3 size: 15 residues. The CDR3 sequence is CASSLGLAVYNEQFF. The DNA of the CDR3 is TGTGCCAGCAGCCTCGGACTAGCGGTCTACAATGAGCAGTTCTTC.

This rearrangement joins TRBV5-6 to TRBJ2-5, with unresolved D. Germline assignment: CDR1 SGHDT and CDR2 YYEEEE. The ends were cut back, 0 bases at V and 2 bases at J, with 5 bases in the middle. The CDR3 covers 13 residues. The CDR3 reads CASSLVSQETQYF. The CDR3 DNA reads TGTGCCAGCAGCTTGGTCTCTCAAGAGACCCAGTACTTC. The full variable domain, completed using reference TRBV5-6 and TRBJ2-5, is DAGVTQSPTHLIKTRGQQVTLRCSPKSGHDTVSWYQQALGQGPQFIFQYYEEEERQRGNFPDRFSGHQFPNYSSELNVNALLLGDSALYLCASSLVSQETQYFGPGTRLLVL.

The J gene is TRBJ2-3, the V gene TRBV19; 10 bases align to TRBD2. Germline V CDR1 and CDR2: LNHDA, SQIVND (reference sequence). The CDR3 covers 13 residues. Trimming removed 5 bases from V and 8 bases from J; junction bases left unmatched: 4. The CDR3 sequence: CASSVQREGTQYF. In nucleotides, the CDR3 is TGTGCCAGTAGTGTCCAGCGGGAGGGTACGCAGTATTTT.

The J gene is TRBJ2-1, the V gene TRBV19; D ambiguous. The CDR3 spans 16 residues. The ends were cut back, 5 bases at V and 0 bases at J, with 14 bases in the middle. Germline values: CDR1 LNHDA, CDR2 SQIVND (reference sequence). In DNA, the CDR3 is TGTGCCAGTAGTCGGGTCCTCCCTAGCTCCTACAATGAGCAGTTCTTC. Translated: CASSRVLPSSYNEQFF.

Only a few counts were recorded for this clone. The chain combines TRBV29-1 with TRBJ2-7, with 8 bases matching TRBD1. V lost 7 bases to trimming and J lost 4 bases; unmatched junction nucleotides: 9. Germline V gives CDR1 SQVTM, CDR2 ANQGSEA. The CDR3 sequence is 13 residues long. This CDR3 is CSASGTGLYEQYF. CDR3 sequence (DNA): TGCAGCGCCTCCGGGACAGGACTGTACGAGCAGTACTTC.

This chain links TRBV7-9 with TRBJ2-7; D ambiguous. V lost 4 bases and J lost 5, with 9 bases in between. This CDR3 spans 12 amino acids. Looked up from germline, CDR1 is SEHNR and CDR2 is FQNEAQ (reference sequence). CDR3 DNA: TGTGCCAGCAGCTCGACCAGGAACGAGCAGTACTTC. Encoded protein: CASSSTRNEQYF.

The chain uses TRBV7-8 and TRBJ1-5; perhaps TRBD1 as D (6 bases). The V gene's germline CDR1 is SGHVS and CDR2 FQNEAQ. The CDR3 totals 13 residues. Trimming shortened V by 8 bases and J by 4 bases, and 12 bases separated the two germline ends. The CDR3 loop is CASAKDRNQPQHF. The CDR3 nucleotides read TGTGCCAGCGCAAAGGACAGAAATCAGCCCCAGCATTTT.

The chain carries TRBV5-8 and TRBJ1-4; 9 positions match TRBD1. The CDR3 covers 14 residues. V lost 4 bases and J lost 7; bases outside the gene matches: 5. Germline lookup yields CDR1 SGHTS and CDR2 YDEGEE. The CDR3 reads CASSLQGAGEKLFF. CDR3 bases: TGTGCCAGCAGCCTACAGGGGGCGGGTGAAAAACTGTTTTTT.

The chain is built from TRBV30 and TRBJ2-3; D is possibly TRBD2 (8 bases). Germline V gives CDR1 GTSNPN, CDR2 SVGIG (reference sequence). V gave up 2 bases and J gave up 3 bases, with 18 bases separating them. The CDR3 totals 16 residues. Here the CDR3 DNA reads TGTGCCTGGAGTAGCGGGGGACAGATGGGTACAGATACGCAGTATTTT. Amino acids: CAWSSGGQMGTDTQYF.

The J gene is TRBJ2-1, the V gene TRBV11-3; 7 bases are a match to TRBD1. This CDR3 region has 16 residues. CDR1 SGHNT and CDR2 YENEEA come from the germline V gene. With 0 bases clipped from V and 3 bases from J, the junction kept 5 bases outside the gene matches. CDR3 protein: CASSLDSGQDYNEQFF. The CDR3 DNA sequence: TGTGCCAGCAGCTTAGACTCTGGACAGGACTACAATGAGCAGTTCTTC.

CDR3 protein: CASSVTSGPNEQFF. The DNA for the CDR3 is TGTGCCAGCAGCGTCACTAGCGGACCCAATGAGCAGTTCTTC. The chain recombines TRBV9 with TRBJ2-1; 8 positions match TRBD2. Unmatched junction bases numbered 4, after V lost 2 bases and J lost 6 bases. Germline V gene sequence: CDR1 SGDLS, CDR2 YYNGEE. The CDR3 has 14 amino acids.

V and J are TRBV28 and TRBJ1-5, with 8 bases aligning to TRBD1. The CDR3 length is 21 residues. Germline assignment: CDR1 MDHEN and CDR2 SYDVKM. V dropped 7 bases and J dropped 4; count of bases not matched to a gene: 27. The CDR3: CASNPGRGWTTGDRFNQPQHF. CDR3 DNA: TGTGCCAGCAACCCCGGTCGGGGTTGGACGACAGGGGACCGTTTTAATCAGCCCCAGCATTTT.

Concerning this clone: This specimen includes other DNA sequences encoding the same CDR3. V is TRBV19 and J is TRBJ1-1; D not resolved. V lost 1 base and J lost 1, with 7 bases in between. Germline V lookup: CDR1 LNHDA, CDR2 SQIVND (reference sequence). The CDR3 runs 14 residues. The CDR3 here is CASSIGQQNTEAFF. The CDR3, as DNA: TGTGCCAGTAGTATAGGACAACAGAACACTGAAGCTTTCTTT.

The V and J genes are TRBV5-6 and TRBJ1-2; TRBD1 might be the D (5 bases). Germline loops: CDR1 SGHDT, CDR2 YYEEEE. Trimming removed 2 bases at V and 1 base at J, with 6 bases between. The CDR3 has 13 residues. CDR3 sequence (DNA): TGTGCCAGCAGCTTACAGGATAACTATGGCTACACCTTC. This gives the protein CASSLQDNYGYTF. Full variable domain (remainder filled in from reference TRBV5-6 and TRBJ1-2): DAGVTQSPTHLIKTRGQQVTLRCSPKSGHDTVSWYQQALGQGPQFIFQYYEEEERQRGNFPDRFSGHQFPNYSSELNVNALLLGDSALYLCASSLQDNYGYTFGSGTRLTVV.

This chain links TRBV28 with TRBJ2-1; 10 nucleotides agree with TRBD2. With 11 bases clipped from V and 5 bases from J, the junction kept 9 bases outside the gene matches. Germline CDR1 reads MDHEN; CDR2 reads SYDVKM. The CDR3 is made up of 14 amino acids. In nucleotides, the CDR3 is TGTGCCTCGCAGGCTAGCGGGAGAAACAATGAGCAGTTCTTC. It translates to CASQASGRNNEQFF.

This sequence joins TRBV28 and TRBJ2-3; TRBD2 matches 10 bases. This CDR3 contains 13 residues. Germline-derived CDR1 and CDR2 are MDHEN and SYDVKM. V was clipped by 6 bases and J by 6 bases; unmatched bases: 3. CDR3 residues: CASRMTSGDTQYF. CDR3 DNA: TGTGCCAGCAGGATGACTAGCGGGGATACGCAGTATTTT.

This chain uses TRBV6-7 with TRBJ1-2, with D possibly being TRBD1 (6 bases). Being an ORF, TRBV6-7 has a function that is uncertain. This CDR3 comprises 11 residues. V was trimmed by 7 bases and J by 7 bases, leaving 10 bases between them. In DNA, the CDR3 is TGTGCCAGCACCCGGACAGTTGGCTACACCTTC. Translated: CASTRTVGYTF.